These 11 T cell receptor beta chains originate from one sample sequenced in a study of tumor-infiltrating lymphocytes in oesophageal squamous cell carcinoma. TCRdb called the PCR reads again in MiXCR, with one record for every CDR3 protein. The sample yields about 2,600 distinct CDR3 sequences, around 14% seen once. Sequenced input: esophageal tumor tissue. The receptors originated from a male donor with esophageal squamous cell carcinoma.

This clonotype is deemed medium-sized. V and J are TRBV6-1 and TRBJ2-7, with D unresolved. The CDR3 sequence is 13 residues long. Per the germline V gene, CDR1 is MNHNS and CDR2 is SASEGT. V was trimmed by 9 bases and J by 3 bases, leaving 15 bases between them. CDR3 nucleotides: TGTGCCAGTTGTGAGAGAAAGAACTACGAGCAGTACTTC. The encoded protein is CASCERKNYEQYF.

The V gene is TRBV5-5, the J gene TRBJ1-2; 7 bases line up with TRBD1. Per germline, CDR1 SGHKS and CDR2 YYEKEE (reference sequence). V shed 1 base and J 9 bases; nucleotides not matched to a gene: 12. The CDR3 sequence is 15 residues long. The CDR3 sequence is CASSLSRDRHVSYTF. In DNA form, the CDR3 reads TGTGCCAGCAGCTTGTCCCGGGACAGACATGTGAGCTACACCTTC.

This clonotype is judged medium-sized. The junction departs from the called germline gene at one end, perhaps through a read error. This CDR3 is CASSFLQGGNSPLHF. In DNA, the CDR3 is TGTGCCAGCAGTTTCTTACAGGGTGGGAATTCACCCCTCCACTTC. The chain is built from TRBV28 and TRBJ2-7; possibly TRBD1 for D (6 bases). The CDR3 consists of 15 residues. Germline CDR1 and CDR2: MDHEN and SYDVKM.

This clonotype qualifies as medium-sized. The V call is TRBV28, the J call TRBJ2-6; D gene unclear. The CDR3 runs to 17 residues. Germline CDR1 is MDHEN and CDR2 is SYDVKM. Trimming shortened V by 6 bases and J by 3 bases, and 18 bases separated the two germline ends. The CDR3, as DNA: TGTGCCAGCAGCCCCCTCCGACGTGGGCTTGGGGCCAACGTCCTGACTTTC. Translation: CASSPLRRGLGANVLTF.

This clonotype was seen at least ten times. The chain joins TRBV6-4 to TRBJ1-3, with 10 bases that match TRBD1. V trimming: 1 base; J trimming: 4 bases; junction bases outside the gene matches: 4. Germline V gene data show CDR1 as MRHNA and CDR2 as SNTAGT. This CDR3 is built from 16 residues. The CDR3 region is CASSDLTGGFGNTIYF. In nucleotides, the CDR3 is TGTGCCAGCAGTGACTTGACAGGGGGCTTCGGAAACACCATATATTTT.

V and J are TRBV20-1 and TRBJ2-4; D uncertain. TRBJ2-5 matches the DNA end more closely, so the J call is doubtful. Germline V CDR1 and CDR2: DFQATT, SNEGSKA (reference sequence). This CDR3 comprises 12 residues. The CDR3 nucleotides read TGCAGTGCTAGATGGGGTGGTGAGACCCAGTACTTC. The encoded protein is CSARWGGETQYF.

In its sample, this clonotype is medium-sized. The chain recombines TRBV6-2 or TRBV6-3 with TRBJ2-1; D may be TRBD2 (5 bases). Germline loops: CDR1 MNHEY, CDR2 SVGEGT. There are 12 residues in the CDR3. V dropped 2 bases and J dropped 9 bases, with 8 bases sitting between them. As DNA, the CDR3 is TGTGCCAGCAGTTACGTCGGGATTGAGCAGTTCTTC. Translating gives CASSYVGIEQFF.

This clonotype came up many times. The gene calls are TRBV5-6 and TRBJ2-3; TRBD1 matches 7 bases. Germline CDR1 and CDR2: SGHDT and YYEEEE. The CDR3 runs 15 residues. V lost 3 bases to trimming and J lost 3 bases; unmatched junction nucleotides: 7. The CDR3 reads CASSSTTGRTDTQYF. The CDR3, as DNA: TGTGCCAGCAGCTCCACGACAGGGCGGACAGATACGCAGTATTTT.

Comments on this clonotype: Here the CDR3 omits its conserved ending phenylalanine or tryptophan, so a read error is the likely source. Because the CDR3's place on the DNA is in doubt, the DNA is left out and the CDR3 is given as listed by TCRdb. This chain joins TRBV12-3 or TRBV12-4 and TRBJ2-3; TRBD2 is the table's D call, not checked against the DNA. Termini included, the CDR3 measures 16 amino acids. The chain's CDR3 is CASRRTGPDYGYTFGS.

The table lists this clonotype with a few counts. This chain connects TRBV9 to TRBJ2-1; D might be TRBD2 (5 bases). The CDR3 loop spans 13 amino acids. Germline CDR1 is SGDLS and CDR2 is YYNGEE. V shed 0 bases and J shed 9 bases, with 10 bases lying between them. The CDR3 DNA is TGTGCCAGCAGCGTAGCTCCCGCGGGTGAGCAGTTCTTC. It translates to CASSVAPAGEQFF.

This clonotype appeared many times. This CDR3 fails to terminate in the conserved phenylalanine or tryptophan, so it likely reflects a read error. Because the CDR3's place on the DNA is in doubt, the DNA is left out and the CDR3 is given as listed by TCRdb. CDR3 protein: CASSLLRTGNYGYTFGS. This chain links TRBV11-1 with TRBJ2-7; the table's D call, TRBD1, was not checked against the DNA. The CDR3 length is 17 residues, termini included. Germline assignment: CDR1 SGHAT and CDR2 FQDESV (reference sequence).